These T cell receptor beta chains were read from a single sample in a study of cytomegalovirus exposure and HLA in healthy donors. Measured with immunoSEQ multiplex PCR; TCRdb has only the in-frame clones, and not every one. This repertoire shows about 110,000 clones, roughly 80% found once; its top ten account for 7.7%. The sequenced sample was PBMCs. These receptors all stem from a woman between 50 and 59 years old in good health and CMV-seropositive. Each CDR3 is given without its conserved first and last residue.

ASSRGLHNNEQF,TRBV7-3,TRBJ2-1,12
ASSLRPRDKRDLH,TRBV27,TRBJ1-6,13
ASSEAGSNTGELF,TRBV2,TRBJ2-2,13
ASSYRAGSGSYEQY,TRBV6-6,TRBJ2-7,14
ASSQDRGQGRMF,TRBV4-3,TRBJ2-1,12
ASRGQYNEQF,TRBV7-2,TRBJ2-1,10
ASSLVGSTEAF,TRBV5-1,TRBJ1-1,11
SVESGQKADTQY,TRBV29-1,TRBJ2-3,12
ASSLGGTQY,TRBV7-2,TRBJ2-3,9
AISAPIPAKVPYNEQF,TRBV10-3,TRBJ2-1,16
ASSLGRVIGNTIY,TRBV13,TRBJ1-3,13
SVEDPRGNLNEQF,TRBV29-1,TRBJ2-1,13
ASRKGQQETQY,TRBV6-6,TRBJ2-5,11
ASSWGGEQY,TRBV7-9,TRBJ2-7,9
ASSGTSGSPGELF,TRBV2,TRBJ2-2,13
ASSVQVYQETQY,TRBV7-8,TRBJ2-5,12
ASSPGGPGQPQH,TRBV6-5,TRBJ1-5,12
ASSALATDEQF,TRBV2,TRBJ2-1,11
ASSAVTGREETQY,TRBV7-2,TRBJ2-5,13
AIRGPQESEAF,TRBV10-3,TRBJ1-1,11
ASSMRRGLGGELF,TRBV19,TRBJ2-2,13
SSSLGTGAYNEQF,TRBV7-9,TRBJ2-1,13
ASSPRSSYNEQF,TRBV7-2,TRBJ2-1,12
ASSLEGASGRHEQF,TRBV7-2,TRBJ2-1,14
ASSFQGGYGYT,TRBV5-5,TRBJ1-2,11
ASRRTENTEAF,TRBV6-6,TRBJ1-1,11
ASRAWDSTNEQF,TRBV2,TRBJ2-1,12
ASSPRLAGGPRTKNIQY,TRBV2,TRBJ2-4,17
ASSTGQGALGEQY,TRBV7-2,TRBJ2-7,13
ASSIEGSGAGANGLT,TRBV19,TRBJ2-6,15
ASRAGVGTDTQY,TRBV5-1,TRBJ2-3,12
ASRRGTGVNSPLH,TRBV19,TRBJ1-6,13
ASSPPEGGPWKF,TRBV18,TRBJ2-1,12
ASSLDGSGTDTQY,TRBV7-2,TRBJ2-3,13
ASSQETANYGYT,TRBV4-1,TRBJ1-2,12
ASSQVGTPYEQY,TRBV4-2,TRBJ2-7,12
ASRWGRPGNYGYT,TRBV2,TRBJ1-2,13
ASRGQPAQETQY,TRBV2,TRBJ2-5,12
ASREALRDFGTEAF,TRBV7-9,TRBJ1-1,14
ASSPGQGHEKLF,TRBV4-1,TRBJ1-4,12
ASSPSRTGWNEQF,TRBV9,TRBJ2-1,13
ASSQEGGSSYNSPLH,TRBV4-1,TRBJ1-6,15
ASSARTQRPQH,TRBV7-2,TRBJ1-5,11
ASSLGTITDTQY,TRBV11-3,TRBJ2-3,12
ASSLGALNYGYT,TRBV11-2,TRBJ1-2,12
ASSRTGGVGMNTEAF,TRBV2,TRBJ1-1,15
ASSLLGGLGTEAF,TRBV7-8,TRBJ1-1,13
ASSLKQGASYEQY,TRBV7-9,TRBJ2-7,13
ASSGQGSTEAF,TRBV2,TRBJ1-1,11
ASSLGLAGGTYEQY,TRBV11-1,TRBJ2-7,14
ASSPLAGGSHETQY,TRBV27,TRBJ2-5,14
ASSPFSDQPQH,TRBV18,TRBJ1-5,11
ASSLVQRGARGGGQF,TRBV11-2,TRBJ2-1,15
ASSRETSGGTDTQY,TRBV21-1,TRBJ2-3,14
ASSPGTSGGQEQY,TRBV18,TRBJ2-7,13